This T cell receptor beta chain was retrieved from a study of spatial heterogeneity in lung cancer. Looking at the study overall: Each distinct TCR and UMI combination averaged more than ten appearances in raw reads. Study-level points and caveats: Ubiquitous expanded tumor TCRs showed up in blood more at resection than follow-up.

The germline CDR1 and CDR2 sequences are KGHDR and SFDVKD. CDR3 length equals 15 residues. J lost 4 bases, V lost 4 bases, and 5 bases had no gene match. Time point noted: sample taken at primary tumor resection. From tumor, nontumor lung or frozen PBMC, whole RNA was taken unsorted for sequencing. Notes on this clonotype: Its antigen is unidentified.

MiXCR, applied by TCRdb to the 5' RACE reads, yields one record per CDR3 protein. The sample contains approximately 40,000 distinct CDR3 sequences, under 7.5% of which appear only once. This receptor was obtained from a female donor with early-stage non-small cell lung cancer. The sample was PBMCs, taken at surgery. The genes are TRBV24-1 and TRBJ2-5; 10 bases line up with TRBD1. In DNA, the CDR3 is TGTGCCACCAGTGACCGGGACAGGGGACGAGAGACCCAGTACTTC. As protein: CATSDRDRGRETQYF.